Listed below are T cell receptor beta chains from one sample, sequenced in a study of T cells expressing NK-cell markers. TCRdb re-called the 5' RACE reads and shows each CDR3 protein once, DNA omitted. The sample has 550,000 to 600,000 distinct CDR3 sequences, and its top ten clones hold 3% to 4.5%. Sample: blood T cells: a sorted CD56 or NKG2C T cell subset, CD4+ or CD8+ T cells, or bulk PBMC T cells (not recorded which). Every receptor here comes from a man between 18 and 35 years old in good health. CDR3s include the opening cysteine and the closing phenylalanine or tryptophan. Each record gives: J gene, V gene, CDR3 protein.

>TRBJ1-2|TRBV12-3/TRBV12-4
CASKGPYSYGYTF
>TRBJ2-1|TRBV28
CASSSSGTGAGAYNEQFF
>TRBJ2-3|TRBV7-8
CASSSVVLAGRTDTQYF
>TRBJ2-7|TRBV23-1
CANGGLLIYEQYF
>TRBJ2-3|TRBV12-3/TRBV12-4
CASSLWQSNTDTQYF
>TRBJ2-1|TRBV4-2
CASSQEHSQAYNEQFF
>TRBJ1-3|TRBV11-3
CASSPTGNMAGNTIYF
>TRBJ2-1|TRBV24-1
CATSDLAGGSYNEQFF
>TRBJ2-5|TRBV6-1
CASRQGQGVQETQYF
>TRBJ1-4|TRBV19
CASSFRLNEKLFF
>TRBJ2-4|TRBV4-1
CASSQVFERGIIEGNIQYF
>TRBJ2-5|TRBV5-1
CASSLMGSETQYF
>TRBJ2-2|TRBV7-8
CASSFGPVAERTTNTGELFF
>TRBJ2-1|TRBV11-2
CASSLTFTSGTVWNEQFF
>TRBJ1-3|TRBV13
CASSVPVGTIPNTIYF
>TRBJ1-2|TRBV7-2
CASSSSGWDYGYTF
>TRBJ2-1|TRBV7-3
CASSFRDAIYNEQFF
>TRBJ2-7|TRBV4-2
CASSHALAGGPYEQYF
>TRBJ2-1|TRBV7-7
CASSSTTASEQFF
>TRBJ2-3|TRBV7-9
CASSSGTSGRGADTQYF
>TRBJ1-5|TRBV12-3/TRBV12-4
CASSIRTGAGNQPQHF